This T cell receptor beta chain was found in a study of T cells after yellow fever vaccination. Making TCR cDNA involved 5'RACE template switching, which added UMIs and a universal primer site. From the 5' RACE reads, TCRdb called clonotypes with MiXCR, one entry per CDR3 protein. Of about 260,000 distinct CDR3 sequences in the sample, about an eighth are singletons; the top ten hold approximately 0.49%. There are 13 residues in the CDR3. CDR1 and CDR2 (germline): DFQATT, SNEGSKA (reference sequence). V was shortened by 3 bases and J by 2 bases, with 9 bases between the two germline ends. As to this clonotype: The antigen is undetermined.

Study results and caveats: On re-exposure, the response was weaker but peaked faster, at day 5 versus 15. Reappearance after the booster was observed for most primary-vaccination clones (roughly 97% CD4, about 91% CD8).

Here the sequenced sample was CD4+ T cells sorted from PBMCs, taken 45 days after the yellow fever booster vaccination. This TCR was sampled from a man aged 25 to 40 who received the YFV17D yellow fever vaccine. The J gene is TRBJ2-3, the V gene TRBV20-1; D might be TRBD2 (5 bases). The CDR3 spells CSASRTFTDTQYF. DNA of the CDR3: TGCAGTGCTAGCAGGACTTTCACAGATACGCAGTATTTT.